The 2 T cell receptor beta chains below all came from one sample that was sequenced in a study of T-cell reconstitution after alpha-beta-depleted transplantation in children. TCRbeta library preparation incorporated unique molecular identifiers. TCRdb re-analysed the PCR reads in MiXCR, keeping a single row per CDR3 protein. The repertoire holds fewer than 700,000 distinct CDR3 sequences, with 10% to 15% as singletons. Material: PBMCs, mostly from graft donor cells, obtained 360 days after TCRalphabeta/CD19-depleted stem cell transplant. Receptors were obtained from a male patient younger than 18 who had a stem cell transplant for acute myeloid leukemia, so the T cells may come from the graft donor.

This clonotype was counted ten times or more. V is TRBV11-3 and J is TRBJ2-3; 7 nucleotides align to TRBD1. This CDR3 region has 15 residues. V lost 5 bases and J lost 2; bases outside the gene matches: 7. Germline CDR1 is SGHNT and CDR2 is YENEEA. CDR3 bases: TGTGCCAGCAGCCTGGGACAGACTCACACAGATACGCAGTATTTT. Its protein product is CASSLGQTHTDTQYF.

This clonotype was counted at least ten times. The rearrangement uses TRBV12-3 or TRBV12-4 and TRBJ1-5, with 7 bases fitting TRBD1. V lost 6 bases to trimming and J lost 4 bases; unmatched junction nucleotides: 6. The CDR3 is 14 amino acids. For the CDR3, the DNA is TGTGCCAGCAGCCGAGGGGGCGCGAATCAGCCCCAGCATTTT. Translated: CASSRGGANQPQHF.